Given below is one T cell receptor (beta chain) in context. Per germline, CDR1 SGHTA and CDR2 FQGNSA. Unmatched junction bases numbered 6, after V lost 3 bases and J lost 6 bases. The CDR3 is 16 amino acids. This specimen belongs to a study of shared clonotypes between healthy human individuals. Study-wide context: A couple of female and a few male donors aged 18 to 49 were enrolled. Three CD4 naive, three CD4 memory, two CD8 naive and one CD8 memory plate were used per donor.

Sequencing used immunoSEQ multiplex PCR; TCRdb keeps in-frame clones, though not all of them. The sample lists over 850,000 clones; approximately 80% were seen once. The specimen sequenced was memory CD4+ T cells from PBMCs. Described subset: CD45RA-negative fraction. The clonotype originates from a man between 18 and 29 years old in good health. Some clones in this sample may be carry-over from other donors' samples. The rearrangement links TRBV7-2 to TRBJ2-2; TRBD2 matches 11 bases. The CDR3 sequence: CASSFPRTSGSGELFF. CDR3 nucleotide sequence: TGTGCCAGCAGCTTCCCTAGGACTAGCGGGTCCGGGGAGCTGTTTTTT.